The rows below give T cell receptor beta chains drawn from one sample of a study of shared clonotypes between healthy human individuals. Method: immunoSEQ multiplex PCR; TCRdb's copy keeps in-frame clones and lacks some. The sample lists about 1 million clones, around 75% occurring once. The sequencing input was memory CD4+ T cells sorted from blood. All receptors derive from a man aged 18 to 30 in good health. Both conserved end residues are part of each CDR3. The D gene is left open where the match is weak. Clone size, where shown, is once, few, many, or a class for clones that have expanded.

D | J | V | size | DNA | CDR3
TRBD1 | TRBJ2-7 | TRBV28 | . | TGTGCCAGCAGTTTCTGGGACAGGGGATCCTACGAGCAGTACTTC | CASSFWDRGSYEQYF
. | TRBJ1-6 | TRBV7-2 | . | TGTGCCAGCAGCTTAATAACCGAAAATTCACCCCTCCACTTT | CASSLITENSPLHF
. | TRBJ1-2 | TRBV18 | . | TGTGCCAGCTCACCACCGGCGGAGAGGAGCCACTACACCTTC | CASSPPAERSHYTF
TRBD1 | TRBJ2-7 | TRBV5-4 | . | TGTGCCAGCAGCTATCCGGGACAGGGGGCCTACGAGCAGTACTTC | CASSYPGQGAYEQYF
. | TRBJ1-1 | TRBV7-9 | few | TGTGCCAGCAGCCTTAAATGGGTTCAGAACACTGAAGCTTTCTTT | CASSLKWVQNTEAFF
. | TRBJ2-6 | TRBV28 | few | TGTGCCAGCCAACAGGGAGGCTCTGGGGCCAACGTCCTGACTTTC | CASQQGGSGANVLTF
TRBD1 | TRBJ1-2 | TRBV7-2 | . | TGTGCCAGCAGCTCATATAAGGGACAGGGGGCGAATGGCTACACCTTC | CASSSYKGQGANGYTF
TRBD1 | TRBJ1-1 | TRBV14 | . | TGTGCCAGCAGCCTCCGACAGGGTTTAAACACTGAAGCTTTCTTT | CASSLRQGLNTEAFF
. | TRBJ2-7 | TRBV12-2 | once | TGTGCAAGTCGACACAGGGAAACAAACTACGAGCAGTACTTC | CASRHRETNYEQYF
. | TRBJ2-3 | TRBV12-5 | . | TGTGCTAGTGGTTTGGCATCTTTATCCACAGATACGCAGTATTTT | CASGLASLSTDTQYF
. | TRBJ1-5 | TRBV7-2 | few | TGTGCCAGCAGGGGGGCTGGCAATCAGCCCCAGCATTTT | CASRGAGNQPQHF
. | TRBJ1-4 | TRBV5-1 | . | TGCGCCAGCAGCCGAACAACTAATGAAAAACTGTTTTTT | CASSRTTNEKLFF
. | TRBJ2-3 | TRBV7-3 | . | TGTGCCAGCAGCTTATCGCCTAGCTGGGCAGATACGCAGTATTTT | CASSLSPSWADTQYF
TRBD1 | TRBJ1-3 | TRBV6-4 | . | TGTGCCAGCAGTGAAGGGGGGGACAGTCACTCTGGAAACACCATATATTTT | CASSEGGDSHSGNTIYF
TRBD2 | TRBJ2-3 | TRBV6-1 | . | TGTGCCAGCAGTGAAGGTGGACTAGCGGTAACAGATACGCAGTATTTT | CASSEGGLAVTDTQYF
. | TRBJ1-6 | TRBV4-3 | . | TGCGCCAGCAGCCAAGGGTACCCCGGGAGCTCCTATAATTCACCCCTCCACTTT | CASSQGYPGSSYNSPLHF
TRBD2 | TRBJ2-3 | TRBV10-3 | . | TGTGCCATCCGTCCGGCTAGCGGGAGGGCCTGGGGCACAGATACGCAGTATTTT | CAIRPASGRAWGTDTQYF
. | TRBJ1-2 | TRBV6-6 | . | TGTGCCAGCAGTCTAGACAGTGGCGGGGGCTACACCTTC | CASSLDSGGGYTF
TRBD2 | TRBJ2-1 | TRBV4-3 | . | TGCGCCAGCAGCCAAGATACGAGCGGGAGGGCCAATGAGCAGTTCTTC | CASSQDTSGRANEQFF
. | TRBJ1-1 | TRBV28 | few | TGTGCCAGCAGTGGTCCGGACAACATGAACACTGAAGCTTTCTTT | CASSGPDNMNTEAFF
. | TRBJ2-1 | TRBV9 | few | TGTGCCAGCAGCCCCATGACCGCGGTGGATGAGCAGTTCTTC | CASSPMTAVDEQFF
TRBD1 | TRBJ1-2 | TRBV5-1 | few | TGCGCCAGCAGCCCAGACTCAACGGGACAGTTCTATGGCTACACCTTC | CASSPDSTGQFYGYTF